Below are 2 T cell receptor beta chains sequenced from a single sample in a study of OX40 agonist ivuxolimab in advanced cancers. Profiled with immunoSEQ multiplex PCR; TCRdb holds only in-frame clones, not every one. Among about 58,000 clones listed, roughly 85% were seen once. The material was CD4+ or CD8+ T cells sorted from blood, obtained in a trial of the OX40 agonist ivuxolimab. Receptor source: an adult with an advanced solid tumor such as melanoma, head and neck, liver or kidney cancer.

The gene calls are TRBV5-1 and TRBJ2-3, with TRBD2 matching over 11 bases. V lost 0 bases to trimming and J lost 3 bases; unmatched junction nucleotides: 6. Per germline, CDR1 SGHRS and CDR2 YFSETQ. This CDR3 is built from 17 residues. The DNA for the CDR3 is TGCGCCAGCAGCTTGGCGGTAGCGGGGGGGCCTACAGATACGCAGTATTTT. The encoded protein is CASSLAVAGGPTDTQYF.

The chain is built from TRBV7-8 and TRBJ2-7, with TRBD1 matching 7 bases. The germline gives CDR1 SGHVS, CDR2 FQNEAQ. The CDR3 contains 15 residues. Trimming removed 8 bases from V and 2 bases from J; junction bases left unmatched: 12. For the CDR3, the DNA is TGTGCCAGCCACTCATTTAGGACAGGACCCTACGAGCAGTACTTC. It yields the protein CASHSFRTGPYEQYF.